These 27 T cell receptor beta chains originate from one sample sequenced in a study of CD8 T cells in ankylosing spondylitis. TCRdb ran MiXCR on the 5' RACE reads and lists one entry per CDR3 protein. The sample has roughly 120,000 distinct CDR3 sequences, roughly 13% seen once. Sequenced sample: blood, either unsorted or a sorted T cell fraction (not recorded which). These receptors all stem from a female donor with ankylosing spondylitis or in good health (not recorded which).

This clonotype was recorded many times. The rearrangement joins TRBV3-1 to TRBJ2-5; possible D gene TRBD2, 5 bases. V lost 0 bases and J 1 base, leaving 12 bases between the germline ends. The germline V gene has CDR1 LGHDT and CDR2 YNNKEL (reference sequence). The CDR3 loop spans 16 amino acids. CDR3 sequence reads: CASSQDRRPIQETQYF. The CDR3 DNA follows: TGTGCCAGCAGCCAAGACAGGAGGCCAATCCAAGAGACCCAGTACTTC.

DNA of the CDR3: TGTGCCAGCAGCTTATCGGTTGCTAGCGGGAGTGATGAGCAGTTCTTC. Amino acids: CASSLSVASGSDEQFF. This chain joins TRBV7-9 and TRBJ2-1; 10 positions match TRBD2. The J segment lost 8 bases and the V segment lost 2 bases, leaving 9 bases of the junction unmatched. Looked up from germline, CDR1 is SEHNR and CDR2 is FQNEAQ (reference sequence). The CDR3 has 16 residues. The variable domain in full, with the rest retrieved from reference TRBV7-9 and TRBJ2-1, is DTGVSQNPRHKITKRGQNVTFRCDPISEHNRLYWYRQTLGQGPEFLTYFQNEAQLEKSRLLSDRFSAERPKGSFSTLEIQRTEQGDSAMYLCASSLSVASGSDEQFFGPGTRLTVL.

Many counts were recorded for this clonotype. V gene TRBV15 combines with J gene TRBJ1-1; D call uncertain. From germline, CDR1 is LNHNV and CDR2 YYDKDF (reference sequence). V shed 2 bases and J shed 3 bases, with 4 bases lying between them. The CDR3 sequence is 12 residues long. The CDR3 DNA reads TGTGCCACCAGCAGACCTGACACTGAAGCTTTCTTT. It specifies CATSRPDTEAFF.

The rearrangement uses TRBV7-2 and TRBJ1-6; D is unclear. The V end was cut by 5 bases, the J end by 12 bases, with 23 bases between. Germline CDR1 is SGHTA and CDR2 is FQGNSA. The CDR3 extends over 16 amino acids. The CDR3 spells CASSKETGLPNGPLHF. In DNA form, the CDR3 reads TGTGCCAGCAGCAAGGAAACGGGGTTGCCCAACGGACCCCTCCACTTT.

This clonotype was observed at least ten times. The genes are TRBV20-1 and TRBJ2-1; D gene ambiguous. The CDR3 spans 14 residues. V lost 6 bases, J lost 5 bases, and 17 bases lay in between. Germline assignment: CDR1 DFQATT and CDR2 SNEGSKA (reference sequence). The CDR3, as DNA: TGCAGTGCGCGGACCCAGCCCCACAACAATGAGCAGTTCTTC. Amino acids: CSARTQPHNNEQFF.

This clonotype is termed medium-sized. The chain is built from TRBV2 and TRBJ2-1; maybe TRBD1 (5 bases). The CDR3 has 12 amino acids. V was pared by 6 bases and J by 9 bases, with 12 bases between. The germline V gene encodes CDR1 SNHLY and CDR2 FYNNEI. CDR3 in DNA: TGTGCCAGCAGCCCGAGGACACGTGAGCAGTTCTTC. It codes for CASSPRTREQFF.

This clonotype ranks as medium-sized. The chain uses TRBV12-3 or TRBV12-4 and TRBJ2-1, with D maybe TRBD2 (6 bases). V lost 0 bases and J 2 bases, leaving 8 bases between the germline ends. The CDR3 sequence is 15 residues long. The CDR3 here is CASSLAGGTYNEQFF. In nucleotides, the CDR3 is TGTGCCAGCAGTTTAGCGGGGGGAACCTACAATGAGCAGTTCTTC.

This chain uses TRBV9 with TRBJ2-3; the D gene is possibly TRBD1 (5 bases). Germline CDR1 and CDR2: SGDLS and YYNGEE. The V gene lost 7 bases and the J gene lost 2 bases, with 17 bases spanning the gap. The length of the CDR3 is 15 residues. The chain's CDR3 is CASSVGQISTDTQYF. As DNA, the CDR3 is TGTGCCAGCTCGGTGGGGCAGATATCCACAGATACGCAGTATTTT.

The V call is TRBV12-3 or TRBV12-4, the J call TRBJ2-3; TRBD2 is a possible D gene (5 bases). The ends were cut back, 5 bases at V and 1 base at J, with 16 bases in the middle. The CDR3 consists of 16 residues. CDR3 sequence (DNA): TGTGCCAGCAGTCTGACGGACTGGGCGGGCACAGATACGCAGTATTTT. This gives the protein CASSLTDWAGTDTQYF.

A note on this clonotype: One end of the junction does not line up with germline, which may come from a read error. This chain uses TRBV7-2 with TRBJ2-1; the match to TRBD2 covers 7 bases. The length of the CDR3 is 15 residues. The germline V gene has CDR1 SGHTA and CDR2 FQGNSA. The DNA for the CDR3 is TGTGCCAGCAGCTTAGAGCCTAGCGGCCACAATGAGCAGTTCTTT. This sequence encodes CASSLEPSGHNEQFF.

In its sample, this clonotype was seen a few times. The genes are TRBV5-1 and TRBJ1-3; 7 bases agree with TRBD1. Germline-derived CDR1 and CDR2 are SGHRS and YFSETQ. The ends lost 0 bases at V and 1 base at J; junction bases unmatched: 4. The length of the CDR3 is 16 residues. Written as DNA, the CDR3 is TGCGCCAGCAGCTTGGAGGCAGGGGGGTCTGGAAACACCATATATTTT. Protein: CASSLEAGGSGNTIYF.

This clonotype appeared many times. The genes are TRBV6-5 and TRBJ1-4, with 9 bases matching TRBD1. Germline V gives CDR1 MNHEY, CDR2 SVGAGI. J lost 6 bases, V lost 7 bases, and 6 bases had no gene match. There are 14 residues in the CDR3. CDR3 residues: CASTTWTGDEKLFF. Written as DNA, the CDR3 is TGTGCCAGCACGACTTGGACAGGGGATGAAAAACTGTTTTTT.

The J gene is TRBJ2-7, the V gene TRBV6-5, with unresolved D. The CDR3 is 14 residues long. From germline, CDR1 is MNHEY and CDR2 SVGAGI. V was clipped by 2 bases and J by 2 bases, with 10 bases between them. This CDR3 reads CASSYRDLPYEQYF. In DNA form, the CDR3 reads TGTGCCAGCAGTTACAGGGATCTACCCTACGAGCAGTACTTC.

This clonotype occurred many times. The J gene is TRBJ1-5, the V gene TRBV12-3 or TRBV12-4, with D unresolved. The CDR3 runs to 13 residues. Trimming removed 5 bases at V and 3 bases at J, with 8 bases between. The CDR3 loop reads CASSGRNNQPQHF. In DNA, the CDR3 is TGTGCCAGCAGTGGCCGGAACAATCAGCCCCAGCATTTT.

This clonotype has only a few counts. This sequence joins TRBV28 and TRBJ2-3; TRBD2 matches 9 bases. This CDR3 comprises 14 residues. CDR1 is MDHEN, CDR2 SYDVKM, per germline. Trimming removed 7 bases from V and 9 bases from J; junction bases left unmatched: 11. Here the CDR3 DNA reads TGTGCCAGCACCAGCGGGGGGTTCAATCAAACGCAGTATTTT. Residues: CASTSGGFNQTQYF.

This clonotype was observed many times. This chain joins TRBV5-1 and TRBJ2-3; 10 bases fit TRBD1. Trimming removed 4 bases from V and 6 bases from J; junction bases left unmatched: 8. The germline V gene encodes CDR1 SGHRS and CDR2 YFSETQ. The CDR3 spans 15 residues. CDR3 DNA sequence: TGCGCCAGCAGCGGCCGGGACAGGGGAACCGATACGCAGTATTTT. Translated, it gives CASSGRDRGTDTQYF.

The chain recombines TRBV20-1 with TRBJ2-5, with 10 bases fitting TRBD1. CDR3 length: 15 residues. V lost 5 bases to trimming and J lost 2 bases; unmatched junction nucleotides: 8. Looked up from germline, CDR1 is DFQATT and CDR2 is SNEGSKA (reference sequence). The chain's CDR3 is CSASTGTGDQETQYF. The DNA for the CDR3 is TGCAGTGCTTCGACCGGGACAGGGGATCAAGAGACCCAGTACTTC.

V gene TRBV11-2 combines with J gene TRBJ2-7, with 9 bases lining up with TRBD2. Per germline, CDR1 SGHAT and CDR2 FQNNGV. V gave up 1 base and J gave up 7 bases; unmatched junction bases: 8. This CDR3 has 15 residues. CDR3 protein: CASSLAAGGSVEQYF. CDR3 in DNA: TGTGCCAGCAGCTTAGCGGCGGGGGGGTCCGTGGAGCAGTACTTC.

In its sample, this clonotype was seen a few times. The genes are TRBV11-1 and TRBJ2-5; D is uncertain. Germline-derived CDR1 and CDR2 are SGHAT and FQDESV (reference sequence). The CDR3 sequence is 12 residues long. With 5 bases removed from V and 2 bases from J, the gap between germline ends came to 6 bases. The CDR3 here is CASSPLQETQYF. The CDR3 bases are TGTGCCAGCAGCCCCCTTCAAGAGACCCAGTACTTC. The full variable domain, rest sourced from reference TRBV11-1 and TRBJ2-5, is EAEVAQSPRYKITEKSQAVAFWCDPISGHATLYWYRQILGQGPELLVQFQDESVVDDSQLPKDRFSAERLKGVDSTLKIQPAELGDSAMYLCASSPLQETQYFGPGTRLLVL.

The genes are TRBV7-2 and TRBJ2-1, with a tentative D call TRBD1 (7 bases). CDR3 length: 16 residues. Germline V CDR1 and CDR2: SGHTA, FQGNSA. V was trimmed by 2 bases and J by 8 bases, leaving 19 bases between them. The CDR3 DNA is TGTGCCAGCAGCTTACCAGGCGGGACAGATTCCCATGAGCAGTTCTTC. Translated: CASSLPGGTDSHEQFF.

This clonotype was seen many times. The J gene is TRBJ2-1, the V gene TRBV5-1, with D unresolved. Germline V gene lookup returns CDR1 SGHRS and CDR2 YFSETQ. V was pared by 0 bases and J by 6 bases, with 7 bases between. The CDR3 runs to 13 residues. The chain's CDR3 is CASSLASGNEQFF. CDR3 DNA sequence: TGCGCCAGCAGCTTGGCATCGGGCAATGAGCAGTTCTTC. The whole variable domain, remainder taken from reference TRBV5-1 and TRBJ2-1, is KAGVTQTPRYLIKTRGQQVTLSCSPISGHRSVSWYQQTPGQGLQFLFEYFSETQRNKGNFPGRFSGRQFSNSRSEMNVSTLELGDSALYLCASSLASGNEQFFGPGTRLTVL.

This clonotype was seen many times. The J gene is TRBJ2-7, the V gene TRBV20-1, with 7 bases that match TRBD1. Germline V gene sequence: CDR1 DFQATT, CDR2 SNEGSKA (reference sequence). The CDR3 has 14 amino acids. The V gene end was trimmed by 1 base and the J gene end by 1 base; junction bases not matched to a gene: 4. CDR3 amino acids: CSARVLTGSYEQYF. CDR3 nucleotide sequence: TGCAGTGCTAGAGTTCTGACAGGGTCCTACGAGCAGTACTTC.

This clonotype has ten or more counts. This rearrangement joins TRBV29-1 to TRBJ1-2, with 7 bases lining up with TRBD1. With V trimmed by 6 bases and J by 8 bases, 6 bases remained unmatched. CDR1 is SQVTM and CDR2 is ANQGSEA in the germline V gene. This CDR3 has 11 amino acids. This CDR3 reads CSVGQRLGYTF. In nucleotides, the CDR3 is TGCAGCGTGGGACAGAGATTGGGCTACACCTTC.

Ten or more counts support this clonotype. The chain has TRBV20-1 and TRBJ1-2; no clear D. The length of the CDR3 is 13 residues. Trimming took 1 base from V and 4 from J, leaving 10 bases between them. CDR1 is DFQATT and CDR2 is SNEGSKA in the germline V gene (reference sequence). This CDR3 reads CSARAQQTYGYTF. CDR3 DNA sequence: TGCAGTGCTAGAGCCCAACAGACCTATGGCTACACCTTC.

V and J are TRBV7-2 and TRBJ2-5, with 7 bases fitting TRBD2. CDR1 and CDR2 (germline): SGHTA, FQGNSA. This CDR3 is 15 amino acids long. Germline trimming cut 1 base from V and 9 bases from J; bases unmatched to any gene: 11. The CDR3 protein is CASSLVASGPSAQYF. In nucleotides, the CDR3 is TGTGCCAGCAGCTTAGTGGCTAGCGGTCCTTCGGCCCAGTACTTC.

Points on this clonotype: One junction end does not reproduce the germline sequence, and a read error may be involved. The V call is TRBV9, the J call TRBJ2-7, with no clear D. The CDR3 runs to 15 residues. Germline CDR1 reads SGDLS; CDR2 reads YYNGEE. Here the CDR3 DNA reads TGTGCCAGCAGCGTAGGTGGAGCTAACTCCCACGAGCAGTACTTC. Its protein is CASSVGGANSHEQYF.

This clonotype has a handful of counts. The rearrangement uses TRBV7-9 and TRBJ2-1, with D maybe TRBD2 (6 bases). Trimming cost V 5 bases and J 6 bases, with 11 bases left between them. Germline V gives CDR1 SEHNR, CDR2 FQNEAQ (reference sequence). The CDR3 has 13 amino acids. The CDR3 DNA sequence: TGTGCCAGCAGCCCGGCGGGGCTCAATGAGCAGTTCTTC. Its protein product is CASSPAGLNEQFF.